This T cell receptor beta chain was recorded in a study of T-cell reconstitution after alpha-beta-depleted transplantation in children. This clonotype was seen a few times. Antigen specificity is unknown. Study-level findings and limits: The origin of high day-60 TCRbeta diversity in some patients lay in surviving recipient T cells and thymic progenitors. Reportedly, only several hundred clones from non-depleted graft cells drove alpha-beta T-cell counts at about two months. T-cell numbers and diversity one year post-transplant derived largely from freshly generated T cells.

V dropped 2 bases and J dropped 4 bases, with 13 bases sitting between them. From germline, CDR1 is DFQATT and CDR2 SNEGSKA (reference sequence). The CDR3 length is 14 residues. TCRbeta library preparation incorporated unique molecular identifiers. From the PCR reads, TCRdb called clonotypes with MiXCR, one entry per CDR3 protein. The table includes about 980,000 distinct CDR3 sequences, roughly 29% detected once. The TCR was taken from a boy under two years old who had a stem cell transplant for SCID, so the T cells may come from the graft donor. The specimen was PBMCs, mostly from graft donor cells, collected 360 days after TCRalphabeta/CD19-depleted stem cell transplant. This chain connects TRBV20-1 to TRBJ2-3; D possibly corresponds to TRBD2 (7 bases). CDR3 amino acids: CSARRGGRADTQYF. The CDR3 DNA reads TGCAGTGCTAGAAGGGGGGGCAGGGCAGATACGCAGTATTTT.